Listed below are T cell receptor beta chains from one sample, sequenced in a study of blood T cell repertoires in COVID-19. Clones were sequenced by immunoSEQ multiplex PCR, and TCRdb holds only the in-frame ones, with some missing. The sample contains some 250,000 clones, around nine tenths of which appear only once. Sequencing input: PBMCs or T cells enriched from blood (not recorded which). These receptors were collected from a man aged 35 to 55 who had recovered from COVID-19. The CDR3 runs from the conserved cysteine through the conserved F or W. D genes are given only for firm matches. Expanded clones get a size class; other rows say once, few or many, or leave the size out.

few TRBD1 TRBJ2-3 TRBV5-1 TGCGCCAGCAGCTTGGGAGGGACAGGGGGCCGCACAGATACGCAGTATTTT CASSLGGTGGRTDTQYF
few NA TRBJ1-2 TRBV11-2 TGTGCCAGCAGCCCTAGCCCTTCCTCCCGGGGGTACTATGGCTACACCTTC CASSPSPSSRGYYGYTF
NA TRBD2 TRBJ2-3 TRBV5-4 TGTGCCAGCAGCTCCGGACTAGCGGGGCACACAGATACGCAGTATTTT CASSSGLAGHTDTQYF
NA TRBD2 TRBJ2-5 TRBV11-2 TGTGCCAGCAGCTCCGTTGAAGCGGGAGTTAACCAAGAGACCCAGTACTTC CASSSVEAGVNQETQYF
NA NA TRBJ2-3 TRBV7-5 TGTGCCAGAAGCTCGGGGGGGACAGGGGTCGGGACAGATACGCAGTATTTT CARSSGGTGVGTDTQYF
NA NA TRBJ1-2 TRBV29-1 TGCAGCTCGCAATTCGAACAGGGTTCAATGCGCTACACCTTC CSSQFEQGSMRYTF
NA TRBD1 TRBJ2-5 TRBV19 TGTGCCAGTAGTATAGGGCAGGGGGCGCAGACCCAGTACTTC CASSIGQGAQTQYF
NA NA TRBJ1-6 TRBV7-3 TGTGCCAGCAGCTTATGGGGCTCCGGTTCACCCCTCCACTTT CASSLWGSGSPLHF
NA TRBD2 TRBJ2-1 TRBV15 TGTGCCACCCACAAAGTGGTGGGACTAGCGGGGACCCGCTCCTACAATGAGCAGTTCTTC CATHKVVGLAGTRSYNEQFF
NA TRBD1 TRBJ2-5 TRBV5-1 TGCGCCAGCAGCCCTCGGACAGGGCGAGGTGAGACCCAGTACTTC CASSPRTGRGETQYF
NA NA TRBJ1-1 TRBV6-2/TRBV6-3 TGTGCCAGCAGTTGGGGCGATACTGAAGCTTTCTTT CASSWGDTEAFF
NA NA TRBJ2-1 TRBV29-1 TGCAGCGTTAAGTGGGAGTCCTACAATGAGCAGTTCTTC CSVKWESYNEQFF
NA TRBD2 TRBJ2-7 TRBV15 TGTGCCACCAAGGCCGATGGGACTAGCAGCGAGCAGTACTTC CATKADGTSSEQYF
NA NA TRBJ1-4 TRBV29-1 TGCAGCGTTGTACAGGCGGGGGATCCTAATGAAAAACTGTTTTTT CSVVQAGDPNEKLFF
few NA TRBJ1-6 TRBV4-1 TGCGCCAGCAGCCAAGCTGGGGCTAGTTCTAATTCACCCCTCCACTTT CASSQAGASSNSPLHF
NA TRBD1 TRBJ2-4 TRBV15 TGTGCCACCAGCTCCCGACCGGGACAGGCGGATTATAAAGCCAAAAACATTCAGTACTTC CATSSRPGQADYKAKNIQYF
NA NA TRBJ1-2 TRBV28 TGTGCCAGCAAAATCACGGGATCCCAGGCTAACTATGGCTACACCTTC CASKITGSQANYGYTF
NA NA TRBJ2-7 TRBV18 TGTGCCAGCTCAATTGACAGCGACGAGCAGTACTTC CASSIDSDEQYF
NA TRBD2 TRBJ2-5 TRBV19 TGTGCCAGTAGTCCCTCTAGCGGGAGTATGTGGGAGACCCAGTACTTC CASSPSSGSMWETQYF
NA NA TRBJ1-1 TRBV28 TGTGCCAGCAGTTTGGTAAACAGAAACACTGAAGCTTTCTTT CASSLVNRNTEAFF
NA TRBD1 TRBJ2-7 TRBV19 TGTGCCAGTAGTATAGTGACAGGGAGCTCCTACGAGCAGTACTTC CASSIVTGSSYEQYF
NA NA TRBJ1-3 TRBV2 TGTGCCAGCATAAGCGGGGCAGATTTAATTGGAAACACCATATATTTT CASISGADLIGNTIYF
once TRBD1 TRBJ1-5 TRBV19 TGTGCCAGTAGTATAGAGGGACAGGGGCCCCAGCATTTT CASSIEGQGPQHF
NA NA TRBJ2-1 TRBV24-1 TGTGCCACCAGTGATTTCTCAGGGGATGAGCAGTTCTTC CATSDFSGDEQFF
NA NA TRBJ1-5 TRBV28 TGTGCCAGCATGGGAGGCAATCAGCCCCAGCATTTT CASMGGNQPQHF
NA NA TRBJ2-7 TRBV9 TGTGCCAGCAGCGTAGAGGTGGGGCAGAACTACGAGCAGTACTTC CASSVEVGQNYEQYF
NA NA TRBJ2-2 TRBV5-1 TGCGCCAGCAGCTTGGTTGAGTTCGGGGAGCTGTTTTTT CASSLVEFGELFF
NA NA TRBJ2-7 TRBV10-3 TGTGCCATCAGTGAGTCTGGACTGGCAAACTACGAGCAGTACTTC CAISESGLANYEQYF
NA TRBD2 TRBJ2-3 TRBV6-9 TGTGCCAGCAAAATTAGGGATGGGACTAGCGGGGGGGCCACAGATACGCAGTATTTT CASKIRDGTSGGATDTQYF
NA NA TRBJ1-4 TRBV28 TGTGCCAGCAGGCTAGACAGGTTAACTAATGAAAAACTGTTTTTT CASRLDRLTNEKLFF
NA NA TRBJ1-5 TRBV5-1 TGCGCCAGCAGCCCGGGGGGTTTCGGTCAGCCCCAGCATTTT CASSPGGFGQPQHF
NA TRBD2 TRBJ2-7 TRBV24-1 TGTGCCACCAGTGATTATCGGGAGGGGGGATACGAGCAGTACTTC CATSDYREGGYEQYF
NA NA TRBJ1-3 TRBV27 TGTGCCAGCAGTTTATCGGGTGGCGGGAGATCTGGAAACACCATATATTTT CASSLSGGGRSGNTIYF
NA NA TRBJ2-1 TRBV14 TGTGCCAGCAGCCAAGACCACAGGCCACTATTAAGCTCCTACAATGAGCAGTTCTTC CASSQDHRPLLSSYNEQFF
NA NA TRBJ1-3 TRBV10-2 TGCGCCAGCAGTCCCGGAGGGTTTAACTCTGGAAACACCATATATTTT CASSPGGFNSGNTIYF
NA NA TRBJ1-1 TRBV19 TGTGCCAGTAGTAAACAGGCCTGGAACACTGAAGCTTTCTTT CASSKQAWNTEAFF
NA NA TRBJ2-3 TRBV7-9 TGTGCCAGCAGCTTATTATCCACCGAGGGACACTATTTT CASSLLSTEGHYF
NA NA TRBJ1-3 TRBV3-1/TRBV3-2 TGTGCCAGCAGCCACAGGGCTGGTGGAAACACCATATATTTT CASSHRAGGNTIYF
NA TRBD1 TRBJ1-3 TRBV7-9 TGTGCCAGCAGTACCGGGACAGGGTATTTTTCTGGAAACACCATATATTTT CASSTGTGYFSGNTIYF
NA NA TRBJ1-2 TRBV3-1/TRBV3-2 TGTGCCAGCAGCATAAGGCAGGGGCAATACTATGGCTACACCTTC CASSIRQGQYYGYTF
NA NA TRBJ1-1 TRBV12-3/TRBV12-4 TGTGCCAGCAGTTTCTATCAAGTCGGAGCTTTCTTT CASSFYQVGAFF
NA NA TRBJ1-2 TRBV7-2 TGTGCCAGCAGCCCTGGACGGGGAAACTATGGCTACACCTTC CASSPGRGNYGYTF
NA NA TRBJ1-1 TRBV9 TGTGCCAGCAGCGTTATTTCGGGGGGCAGAGCTTTCTTT CASSVISGGRAFF
once NA TRBJ1-5 TRBV7-2 TGTGCCAGCAGCTTCGTTGGGGCAGTCAATCAGCCCCAGCATTTT CASSFVGAVNQPQHF
NA NA TRBJ1-4 TRBV28 TGTGCCAGCAGTTTAGATGCGGAAACTAATGAAAAACTGTTTTTT CASSLDAETNEKLFF
once NA TRBJ1-4 TRBV28 TGTGCCAGCACCCCTTTGACCCGAGGGAGAAGGCCAGCGGATGAAAAACTGTTTTTT CASTPLTRGRRPADEKLFF
once NA TRBJ2-1 TRBV30 TGTGCCTGGAGTCGTAGGACGCCCGCCGCAGGGAATGAGCAGTTCTTC CAWSRRTPAAGNEQFF
NA TRBD1 TRBJ2-5 TRBV7-8 TGTGCCAGCAGCTTAGTGGGACAGGCGCAAGAGACCCAGTACTTC CASSLVGQAQETQYF
NA NA TRBJ1-6 TRBV7-2 TGTGCCAGCAGCTTCACAGGGTATAATTCACCCCTCCACTTT CASSFTGYNSPLHF
NA NA TRBJ1-4 TRBV28 TGTGCCAGCAGCCCGGGAAGCAACCATGAAAAACTGTTTTTT CASSPGSNHEKLFF
once NA TRBJ1-6 TRBV7-8 TGTGCCAGCAGCCGCCTGAGTTCACCCCTCCACTTT CASSRLSSPLHF
NA TRBD2 TRBJ2-2 TRBV29-1 TGCAGCGTTGAGGGAGGGGTGGGCACCGGGGAGCTGTTTTTT CSVEGGVGTGELFF
NA TRBD1 TRBJ1-4 TRBV9 TGTGCCAGCAGCGTAATGACAGGGGGCGGAAAACTGTTTTTT CASSVMTGGGKLFF